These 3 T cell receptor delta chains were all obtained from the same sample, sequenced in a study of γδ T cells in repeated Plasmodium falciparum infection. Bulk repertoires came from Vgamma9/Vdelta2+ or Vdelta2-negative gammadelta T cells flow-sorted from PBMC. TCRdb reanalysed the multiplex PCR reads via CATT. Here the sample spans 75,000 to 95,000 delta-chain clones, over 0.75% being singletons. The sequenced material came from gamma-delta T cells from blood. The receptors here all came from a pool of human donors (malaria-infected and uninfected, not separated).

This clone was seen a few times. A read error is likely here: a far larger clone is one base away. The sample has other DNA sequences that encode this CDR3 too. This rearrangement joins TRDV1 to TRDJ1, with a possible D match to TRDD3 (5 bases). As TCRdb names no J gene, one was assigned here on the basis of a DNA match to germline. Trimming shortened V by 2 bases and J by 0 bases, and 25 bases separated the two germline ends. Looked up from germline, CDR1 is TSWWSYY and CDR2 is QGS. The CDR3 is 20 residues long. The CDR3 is CALGEGRLLVLGRDTDKLIF. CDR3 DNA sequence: TGTGCTCTTGGGGAAGGTAGGCTACTTGTGCTGGGTAGGGACACCGATAAACTCATCTTT.

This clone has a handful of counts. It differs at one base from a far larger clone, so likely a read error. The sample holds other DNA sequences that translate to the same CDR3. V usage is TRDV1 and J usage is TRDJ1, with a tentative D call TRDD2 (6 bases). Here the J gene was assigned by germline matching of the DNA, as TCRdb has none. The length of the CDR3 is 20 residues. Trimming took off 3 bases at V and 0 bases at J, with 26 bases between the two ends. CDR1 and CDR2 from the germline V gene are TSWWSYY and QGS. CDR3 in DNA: TGTGCTCTTGGGGAGCCTCCTCCTACGAAGAGGGGTCTGTACACCGATAAACTCATCTTT. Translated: CALGEPPPTKRGLYTDKLIF.

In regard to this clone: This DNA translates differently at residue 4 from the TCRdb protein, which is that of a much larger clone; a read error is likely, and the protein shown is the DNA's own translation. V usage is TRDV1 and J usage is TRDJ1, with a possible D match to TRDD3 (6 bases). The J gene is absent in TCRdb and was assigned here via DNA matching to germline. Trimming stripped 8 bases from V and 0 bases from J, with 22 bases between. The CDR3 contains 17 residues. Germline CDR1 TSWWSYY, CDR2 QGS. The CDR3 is CALRTSTNWENTDKLIF. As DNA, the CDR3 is TGTGCTCTTAGGACTTCTACAAACTGGGAGAACACCGATAAACTCATCTTT.